This is a list of T cell receptor beta chains from one sample in a study of blood T cell repertoires in COVID-19. Using immunoSEQ multiplex PCR, the repertoire was profiled, and TCRdb retains in-frame clones only, with some absent. The sample includes around 250,000 clones, around 80% of them seen just once. Sequenced sample: peripheral blood. Receptor source: a man older than 75 with acute or convalescent COVID-19. CDR3s include the opening cysteine and the closing phenylalanine or tryptophan. A D gene is named only where the DNA matches it firmly. Part of the rows lack a size; the others show once, few, many or a class for expanded clones.

>TRBV5-4|NA|NA|TRBJ1-5
TGTGCCAGCAGCTTGTGGGCAGGGATGGGCAATCAGCCCCAGCATTTT
CASSLWAGMGNQPQHF
>TRBV30|TRBD1|NA|TRBJ2-7
TGTGCCCGGGGACAGGACTACGAGCAGTACTTC
CARGQDYEQYF
>TRBV18|NA|NA|TRBJ1-4
TGTGCCAGCTCACCAACCCCACCTAGAAACGCCGATGAAAAACTGTTTTTT
CASSPTPPRNADEKLFF
>TRBV19|TRBD2|once|TRBJ2-1
TGTGCCAGTAGTACTAGCGGGGGGAGCTACAATGAGCAGTTCTTC
CASSTSGGSYNEQFF
>TRBV11-3|NA|NA|TRBJ1-5
TGTGCCAGCAGCTCCGGACAGTGGGGGAAAAATCAGCCCCAGCATTTT
CASSSGQWGKNQPQHF
>TRBV10-3|TRBD1|NA|TRBJ2-1
TGTGCCATCAGTGAGCGGGGGACAGGGGGCTGGGATGAGCAGTTCTTC
CAISERGTGGWDEQFF
>TRBV19|TRBD2|NA|TRBJ2-1
TGTGCCAGTAGCGGTCTAGCGGGAGGGCTTGGTGTATATGAGCAGTTCTTC
CASSGLAGGLGVYEQFF
>TRBV7-8|TRBD1|NA|TRBJ1-3
TGTGCCAGCAGCCTCGGACAGGAACCTGGAAACACCATATATTTT
CASSLGQEPGNTIYF
>TRBV6-4|TRBD1|NA|TRBJ2-6
TGTGCCAGCAGCGGGACAGGGAGCTCTGGGGCCAACGTCCTGACTTTC
CASSGTGSSGANVLTF
>TRBV19|NA|NA|TRBJ2-7
TGTGCCAGTAGTATAGCGGCGGGGACGACAGGGGAGCAGTACTTC
CASSIAAGTTGEQYF
>TRBV9|NA|NA|TRBJ1-2
TGTGCCAGCAGCGTGAGAAGCGGAGCTAACTATGGCTACACCTTC
CASSVRSGANYGYTF
>TRBV6-5|NA|NA|TRBJ2-5
TGTGCCAGCAGTAGCGGGACAACGGAGACCCAGTACTTC
CASSSGTTETQYF
>TRBV7-9|TRBD1|NA|TRBJ1-1
TGTGCCAGCAGCGCAAACCGGGACAGTACTGAAGCTTTCTTT
CASSANRDSTEAFF
>TRBV6-1|NA|NA|TRBJ2-7
TGTGCCAGCAGTGAAGCGGGGGGACCTTACGAGCAGTACTTC
CASSEAGGPYEQYF
>TRBV5-1|TRBD1|NA|TRBJ2-7
TGCGCCAGCAGCTTGACCTCGGGACAGGGGGCTTACGAGCAGTACTTC
CASSLTSGQGAYEQYF
>TRBV7-9|NA|NA|TRBJ2-3
TGTGCCAGCAGCAGTCAGAGCGGAGTCAGGGATACGCAGTATTTT
CASSSQSGVRDTQYF
>TRBV2|TRBD2|NA|TRBJ2-2
TGTGCCAGCAAATGGACTAGCGGGACGAACACCGGGGAGCTGTTTTTT
CASKWTSGTNTGELFF
>TRBV5-1|NA|NA|TRBJ2-5
TGCGCCAGCAGCTTTCAGGGGATGGAGACCCAGTACTTC
CASSFQGMETQYF
>TRBV9|NA|NA|TRBJ2-7
TGTGCCAGCAGCGTAGGGGGCACCAATCAGCCCTACGAGCAGTACTTC
CASSVGGTNQPYEQYF
>TRBV19|NA|NA|TRBJ1-5
TGTGCCAGTAGTACCGAATACTATCAGCCCCAGCATTTT
CASSTEYYQPQHF
>TRBV28|TRBD2|NA|TRBJ2-7
TGTGCCAGCAGTGATTTAGCGGGGAGCGTATACGAGCAGTACTTC
CASSDLAGSVYEQYF
>TRBV18|NA|NA|TRBJ2-1
TGTGCCAGCTCACCACGATCAGGGTTGGACTCCTACAATGAGCAGTTCTTC
CASSPRSGLDSYNEQFF
>TRBV7-2|TRBD1|NA|TRBJ2-7
TGTGCCAGCAGCTGGGTGACAGGGGGCTACGAGCAGTACTTC
CASSWVTGGYEQYF
>TRBV10-2|NA|NA|TRBJ1-1
TGCGCCAGCAGTGACTGGGACATGAACACTGAAGCTTTCTTT
CASSDWDMNTEAFF
>TRBV3-1/TRBV3-2|TRBD2|NA|TRBJ2-5
TGTGCCAGCAGCAAACTAGCGGGCGGGGAGACCCAGTACTTC
CASSKLAGGETQYF
>TRBV5-6|TRBD1|NA|TRBJ2-7
TGTGCCAGCAGCGGAGGGACAGGGGGCTTGTACGAGCAGTACTTC
CASSGGTGGLYEQYF
>TRBV28|TRBD2|once|TRBJ2-5
TGTGCCAGCAGTTCGAAGCGGGGGGGCAACTTGGCGGAGACCCAGTACTTC
CASSSKRGGNLAETQYF
>TRBV7-3|TRBD2|once|TRBJ2-1
TGTGCCAGCAGCTTACCCCCCCCACTAGCGGGAGGGCCTATCAATGAGCAGTTCTTC
CASSLPPPLAGGPINEQFF
>TRBV7-3|TRBD1|NA|TRBJ1-1
TGTGCCAGCAGCTCTGGACAGGGGTACACTGAAGCTTTCTTT
CASSSGQGYTEAFF
>TRBV21-1|NA|few|TRBJ1-2
TGTGCCAGCGGGACAGGGGAAGGCTACACCTTC
CASGTGEGYTF
>TRBV6-5|NA|once|TRBJ1-2
TGTGCCAGCAGTCCAGGGTTGGGCTACACCTTC
CASSPGLGYTF
>TRBV12-2|NA|NA|TRBJ2-1
TGTGCAAGTCGCTTACTAGGAGAGAAAAATGAGCAGTTCTTC
CASRLLGEKNEQFF
>TRBV14|TRBD1|NA|TRBJ1-1
TGTGCCAGCAGCCAAAAATACAGGGGGGACACTGAAGCTTTCTTT
CASSQKYRGDTEAFF
>TRBV5-5|TRBD1|NA|TRBJ2-7
TGTGCCAGCAGCCAAGGACAGGGTGCAGCCTACGAGCAGTACTTC
CASSQGQGAAYEQYF
>TRBV7-5|NA|NA|TRBJ2-1
TGTGTCAGAAGCTCCCCCCGAGGACTAGCGGGAGAGCTCGCCATCATCCGGGATCCTAAGCAGTTCTTC
CVRSSPRGLAGELAIIRDPKQFF
>TRBV5-1|TRBD2|NA|TRBJ2-1
TGCGCCAGCAGCACCGGGACTAGCGGGAGAGGACGGCAGTTCTTC
CASSTGTSGRGRQFF
>TRBV19|NA|once|TRBJ1-1
TGTGCCAGTAGTATATCTACAGCAGAGGCTTTCTTT
CASSISTAEAFF
>TRBV5-6|TRBD2|NA|TRBJ2-3
TGTGCCAGCAGCTTCGGACTAGCGGGAGGGGATACGCAGTATTTT
CASSFGLAGGDTQYF
>TRBV3-1/TRBV3-2|NA|NA|TRBJ1-3
TGTGCCAGCAGCCTCCAGGGCAGAACTGGAAACACCATATATTTT
CASSLQGRTGNTIYF
>TRBV5-1|TRBD1|NA|TRBJ1-2
TGCGCCAGCAGCTTGGAAAGGCAGGGGGAGGGCTACACCTTC
CASSLERQGEGYTF
>TRBV3-1/TRBV3-2|NA|NA|TRBJ2-4
TGTGCCAGCAGCCAGAACGGGAAAAACATTCAGTACTTC
CASSQNGKNIQYF